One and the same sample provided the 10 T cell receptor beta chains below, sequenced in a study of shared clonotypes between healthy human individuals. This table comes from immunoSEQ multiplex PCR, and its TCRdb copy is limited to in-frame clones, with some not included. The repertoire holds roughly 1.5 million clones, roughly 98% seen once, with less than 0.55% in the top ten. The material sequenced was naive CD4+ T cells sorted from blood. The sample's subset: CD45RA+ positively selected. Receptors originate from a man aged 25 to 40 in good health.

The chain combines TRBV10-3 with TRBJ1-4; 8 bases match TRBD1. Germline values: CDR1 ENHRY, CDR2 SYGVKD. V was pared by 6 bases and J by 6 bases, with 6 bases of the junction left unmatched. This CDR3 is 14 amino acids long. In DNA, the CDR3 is TGTGCCATCAGCCAGGGGGCATCGGATGAAAAACTGTTTTTT. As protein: CAISQGASDEKLFF.

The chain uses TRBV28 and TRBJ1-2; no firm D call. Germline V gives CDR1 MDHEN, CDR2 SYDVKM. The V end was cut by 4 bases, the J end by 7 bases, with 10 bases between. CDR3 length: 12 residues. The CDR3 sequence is CASSSPNGGYTF. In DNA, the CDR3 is TGTGCCAGCAGTTCCCCCAATGGTGGCTACACCTTC.

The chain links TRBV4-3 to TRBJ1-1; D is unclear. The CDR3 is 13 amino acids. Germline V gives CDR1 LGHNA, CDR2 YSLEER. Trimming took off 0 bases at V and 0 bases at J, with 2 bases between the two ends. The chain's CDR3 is CASSQEVNTEAFF. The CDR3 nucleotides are TGCGCCAGCAGCCAAGAAGTGAACACTGAAGCTTTCTTT.

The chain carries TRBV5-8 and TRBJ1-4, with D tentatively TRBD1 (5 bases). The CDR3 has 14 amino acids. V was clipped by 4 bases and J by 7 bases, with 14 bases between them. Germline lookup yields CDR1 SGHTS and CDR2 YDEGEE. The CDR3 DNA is TGTGCCAGCAGCACCCCCACAGGTTTTGAAAAACTGTTTTTT. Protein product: CASSTPTGFEKLFF.

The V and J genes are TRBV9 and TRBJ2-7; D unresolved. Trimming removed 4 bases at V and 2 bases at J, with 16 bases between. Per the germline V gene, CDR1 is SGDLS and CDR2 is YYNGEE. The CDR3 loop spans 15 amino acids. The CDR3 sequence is CASSPRDNPPYEQYF. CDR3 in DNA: TGTGCCAGCAGCCCCCGAGACAACCCTCCCTACGAGCAGTACTTC.

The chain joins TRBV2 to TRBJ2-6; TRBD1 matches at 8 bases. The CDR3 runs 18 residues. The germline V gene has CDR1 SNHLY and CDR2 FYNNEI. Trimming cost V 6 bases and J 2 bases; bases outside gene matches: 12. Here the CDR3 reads CASRNEDRVVPGANVLTF. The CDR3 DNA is TGTGCCAGCAGGAACGAGGACAGGGTCGTGCCTGGGGCCAACGTCCTGACTTTC.

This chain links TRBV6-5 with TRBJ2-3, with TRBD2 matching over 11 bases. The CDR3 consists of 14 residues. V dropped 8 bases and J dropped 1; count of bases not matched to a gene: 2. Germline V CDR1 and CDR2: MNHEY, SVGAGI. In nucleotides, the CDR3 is TGTGCCAGCGGACTAGCGGGCCGCACAGATACGCAGTATTTT. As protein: CASGLAGRTDTQYF.

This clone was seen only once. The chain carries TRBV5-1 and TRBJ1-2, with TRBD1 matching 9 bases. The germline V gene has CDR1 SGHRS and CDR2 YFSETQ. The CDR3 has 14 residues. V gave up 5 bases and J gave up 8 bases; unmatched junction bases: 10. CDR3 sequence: CASSFARTGEGYTF. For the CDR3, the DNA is TGCGCCAGCAGTTTCGCCCGGACAGGGGAAGGCTACACCTTC.

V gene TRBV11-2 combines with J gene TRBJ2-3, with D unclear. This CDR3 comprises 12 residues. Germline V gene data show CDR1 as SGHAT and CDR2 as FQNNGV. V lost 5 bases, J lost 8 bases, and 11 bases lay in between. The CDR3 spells CASSPTGSTQYF. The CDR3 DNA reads TGTGCCAGCAGCCCCACTGGAAGTACGCAGTATTTT.

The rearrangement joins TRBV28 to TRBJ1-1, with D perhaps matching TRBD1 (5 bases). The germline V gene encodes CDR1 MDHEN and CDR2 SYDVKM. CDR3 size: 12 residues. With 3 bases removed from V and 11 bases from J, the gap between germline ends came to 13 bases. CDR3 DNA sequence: TGTGCCAGCAGTTTGTCTTGGGACTCCGCTTTCTTT. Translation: CASSLSWDSAFF.